The subject of this entry is one T cell receptor (beta chain). Antigen unknown. The data originate from a study of radiotherapy plus CTLA-4 blockade in lung cancer. Study-level background: Around 19% of enrolled patients responded objectively, and approximately 30% had disease control.

The ends were cut back, 4 bases at V and 3 bases at J, with 9 bases in the middle. Germline assignment: CDR1 SGHTA and CDR2 FQGTGA. CDR3 length: 14 amino acids. Study results and limitations: Early blood T cell clone dynamics, with interferon-beta, were reported to best predict response. In blood, tumor-derived TCR clones expanded after radiotherapy plus ipilimumab.

Focal radiation plus CTLA-4 blockade with ipilimumab was administered to patients who had chemo-refractory metastatic non-small-cell lung cancer. This table comes from immunoSEQ multiplex PCR, and its TCRdb copy is limited to in-frame clones, with some not included. The sample records some 46,000 clones, roughly 80% being singletons. The rearrangement links TRBV7-3 to TRBJ2-2, with TRBD1 as a possible D gene (5 bases). The source of this sequence is a human donor with non-small cell lung cancer whose response to radiotherapy plus ipilimumab could not be evaluated. The source material was peripheral blood, sampled from a patient treated with radiotherapy plus ipilimumab. The CDR3 region is CASSSQGYTGELFF. CDR3 nucleotides: TGTGCCAGCAGCTCTCAGGGATACACCGGGGAGCTGTTTTTT.